This T cell receptor (beta chain) was recorded in a study of blood T cell repertoires in COVID-19. Study at large: PBMCs, B-cell-depleted T cells, or T cells were the source of the cDNA or gDNA that made up the material.

Study processing details: Reference gene primer amplification yielded estimated nucleated cell counts. Sequencing used immunoSEQ multiplex PCR; TCRdb keeps in-frame clones, though not all of them. V and J calls and clone size are those listed in that table; D and trimming were worked out from the DNA. The sample gives approximately 38,000 clones, 80% to 90% of which show up once; 4.5% to 5% is in the top ten. This clonotype was obtained from a woman between 65 and 79 years old with active COVID-19. What was sequenced was peripheral blood.

CDR3 sequence: CASSEGTAYTDTQYF. CDR3 sequence (DNA): TGTGCCAGCAGTGAAGGGACAGCATACACAGATACGCAGTATTTT. This chain connects TRBV2 to TRBJ2-3, with D possibly TRBD1 on 6 matching bases. This CDR3 has 15 amino acids. V lost 1 base and J lost 2, with 10 bases in between. Germline assignment: CDR1 SNHLY and CDR2 FYNNEI.